These 32 T cell receptor beta chains originate from one sample sequenced in a study of T cells in Graves' hyperthyroidism and ophthalmopathy. Using RNA transcripts as the source, TCR beta CDR3 regions were amplified. RT-PCR in the first round (using the HTBI primer set) targeted the TCR CDR3. TCRdb ran MiXCR on the multiplex PCR reads and lists one entry per CDR3 protein. Among about 350,000 distinct CDR3 sequences listed, more than 11% were seen once. The specimen sequenced was blood. These receptors were collected from a woman aged 25 to 39 with Graves' hyperthyroidism.

About this clonotype: One base away lies a much larger clone, so this may be a sequencing read error. The V and J genes are TRBV20-1 and TRBJ2-7, with TRBD1 matching 7 bases. The germline CDR1 and CDR2 sequences are DFQATT and SNEGSKA (reference sequence). This CDR3 is built from 13 residues. V lost 5 bases to trimming and J lost 2 bases; unmatched junction nucleotides: 6. CDR3 region: CSALQGNTYEQYF. In DNA form, the CDR3 reads TGCAGTGCTTTACAGGGGAACACCTACGAGCAGTACTTC.

The rearrangement links TRBV6-1 to TRBJ1-1; D is unresolved. The V gene's germline CDR1 is MNHNS and CDR2 SASEGT. Deletions cut 2 bases from V and 6 bases from J, with 10 bases between. This CDR3 region has 13 residues. CDR3 coding DNA: TGTGCCAGCAGTGAACGGGAAGGAGCTGAAGCTTTCTTT. Translated: CASSEREGAEAFF.

This clonotype was seen more than once but under ten times. The V gene is TRBV27, the J gene TRBJ1-4; 10 bases match TRBD1. Trimming took 5 bases from V and 6 from J; bases not matched to a gene: 3. This CDR3 region has 14 residues. Germline V gene sequence: CDR1 MNHEY, CDR2 SMNVEV (reference sequence). The CDR3 loop is CASSLTGGYEKLFF. CDR3 in DNA: TGTGCCAGCAGTCTGACAGGGGGCTATGAAAAACTGTTTTTT.

The chain employs TRBV12-3 or TRBV12-4 and TRBJ2-2; D is perhaps TRBD2 (5 bases). The CDR3 runs to 16 residues. The V end was cut by 2 bases, the J end by 8 bases, with 18 bases between. The CDR3 DNA reads as TGTGCCAGCAGTTTAAGAGGGAATTGGGAAGAGGGGGAGCTGTTTTTT. It yields the protein CASSLRGNWEEGELFF.

This chain connects TRBV7-3 to TRBJ2-4; D remains ambiguous. Trimming left V 5 bases short and J 1 base short, with 15 bases between. CDR3 length: 16 residues. CDR1 SGHTA and CDR2 FQGTGA come from the germline V gene. The CDR3, as DNA: TGTGCCAGCAGCCTATGTGGGATTGGGGCCAAAAACATTCAGTACTTC. The encoded protein is CASSLCGIGAKNIQYF.

This clonotype has at least ten counts. The J gene is TRBJ2-4, the V gene TRBV28; 9 bases map to TRBD2. The CDR3 runs 17 residues. The germline gives CDR1 MDHEN, CDR2 SYDVKM. V gave up 7 bases and J gave up 3 bases; unmatched junction bases: 13. CDR3 nucleotides: TGTGCCAGCAACAGCGGGAGGCGCTCTTTTGGCAAAAACATTCAGTACTTC. Translated: CASNSGRRSFGKNIQYF.

There are a few counts of this clonotype. This chain connects TRBV29-1 to TRBJ2-5; D possibly uses TRBD1 or TRBD2 (5 bases each). The CDR3 totals 14 residues. V lost 7 bases and J lost 6, with 21 bases in between. Germline V gene lookup returns CDR1 SQVTM and CDR2 ANQGSEA. The DNA for the CDR3 is TGCAGCGGGAGCCCCTTGGAGTCGGGACAGACCCAGTACTTC. Amino acids: CSGSPLESGQTQYF.

This clonotype was detected once. The gene calls are TRBV7-9 and TRBJ2-1; D not resolved. The CDR3 consists of 14 residues. Trimming took 5 bases from V and 6 from J, leaving 14 bases between them. Germline CDR1 reads SEHNR; CDR2 reads FQNEAQ (reference sequence). The CDR3 bases are TGTGCCAGCAGCCCGTTCGACAAAGGCAATGAGCAGTTCTTC. It translates to CASSPFDKGNEQFF.

This clonotype was counted many times. The chain carries TRBV29-1 and TRBJ1-2; no reliable D call. CDR1 is SQVTM and CDR2 is ANQGSEA in the germline V gene. The CDR3 covers 9 residues. Trimming stripped 5 bases from V and 7 bases from J, with 5 bases between. Here the CDR3 reads CSVFAGYTF. DNA for the CDR3: TGCAGCGTTTTTGCTGGCTACACCTTC.

In its sample, this clonotype was seen a few times. The rearrangement joins TRBV12-3 or TRBV12-4 to TRBJ1-4; D is ambiguous. The CDR3 totals 12 residues. Trimming cost V 2 bases and J 8 bases, with 6 bases left between them. CDR3 nucleotide sequence: TGTGCCAGCAGTTTATCCGCCGAAAAACTGTTTTTT. Its protein is CASSLSAEKLFF.

There are many counts of this clonotype. A much larger clone sits a single nucleotide away, making a read error possible. The chain has TRBV6-1 and TRBJ1-5; D remains unclear. The CDR3 totals 14 residues. The V end was cut by 2 bases, the J end by 2 bases, with 7 bases between. Per germline, CDR1 MNHNS and CDR2 SASEGT. The DNA for the CDR3 is TGTGCCAGCAGTGAACGTGGGGGCAATCAGCCCCAGCATTTT. Its protein is CASSERGGNQPQHF.

The table lists this clonotype with a few counts. The J gene is TRBJ2-5, the V gene TRBV25-1; no definite D call. There are 13 residues in the CDR3. Germline loops: CDR1 MGHDK, CDR2 SYGVNS. Trimming pared 4 bases from V and 5 bases from J, leaving 11 bases between. The CDR3 loop reads CASSGDTGETQYF. The CDR3 region has the DNA TGTGCCAGCAGTGGAGATACTGGGGAGACCCAGTACTTC.

This clonotype was counted many times. The chain has TRBV11-2 and TRBJ2-2, with TRBD2 matching over 14 bases. V lost 4 bases and J lost 0; bases outside the gene matches: 7. Germline V lookup: CDR1 SGHAT, CDR2 FQNNGV. There are 19 residues in the CDR3. CDR3 protein: CASSWRGTSGRTNTGELFF. CDR3 sequence (DNA): TGTGCCAGCAGCTGGAGGGGGACTAGCGGGAGAACGAACACCGGGGAGCTGTTTTTT.

The table lists this clonotype with many counts. The chain employs TRBV28 and TRBJ1-5, with D hard to call. V was pared by 3 bases and J by 4 bases, with 10 bases between. The CDR3 extends over 14 amino acids. In germline, CDR1 is MDHEN, CDR2 SYDVKM. CDR3 DNA: TGTGCCAGCAGTTTTGGTTCGGGGAATCAGCCCCAGCATTTT. Its protein product is CASSFGSGNQPQHF.

This clonotype was observed at least ten times. The genes are TRBV6-1 and TRBJ2-7; 12 bases match TRBD1. This CDR3 has 13 amino acids. Germline trimming cut 7 bases from V and 7 bases from J; bases unmatched to any gene: 5. Germline values: CDR1 MNHNS, CDR2 SASEGT. CDR3 DNA: TGTGCCAGCACGGGACAGGGGGCGCGGGAGCAGTACTTC. Its translation: CASTGQGAREQYF.

Only a few counts were recorded for this clonotype. The genes are TRBV10-3 and TRBJ1-2, with 7 bases that match TRBD1. CDR3 length equals 12 residues. V was pared by 11 bases and J by 3 bases, with 6 bases of the junction left unmatched. Germline V gene sequence: CDR1 ENHRY, CDR2 SYGVKD. This CDR3 is CAGGQSDYGYTF. The CDR3 bases are TGTGCCGGGGGACAGAGTGACTATGGCTACACCTTC.

This clonotype was counted ten times or more. The chain carries TRBV20-1 and TRBJ1-1; D unresolved. Trimming left V 0 bases short and J 6 bases short, with 17 bases between. CDR1 is DFQATT, CDR2 SNEGSKA, per germline (reference sequence). The CDR3 length is 15 residues. The CDR3 DNA is TGCAGTGCTAGAGATCGGCCCCGGCAGGCATCTGAAGCTTTCTTT. Protein sequence: CSARDRPRQASEAFF.

Concerning this clonotype itself: A read error is possible here, since a much larger clone lies one base away. The chain is built from TRBV7-9 and TRBJ2-1; weak D call: TRBD2 (5 bases). Germline V gene data show CDR1 as SEHNR and CDR2 as FQNEAQ (reference sequence). Trimming shortened V by 5 bases and J by 6 bases, and 17 bases separated the two germline ends. CDR3 length: 15 residues. In nucleotides, the CDR3 is TGTGCCAGCAGCCCACTCGGCTTTGAGGGCAATGAGCAGTTCTTC. Translating gives CASSPLGFEGNEQFF.

The sample holds many counts of this clonotype. This chain connects TRBV2 to TRBJ2-1, with a tentative D call TRBD1 (5 bases). Germline V gene lookup returns CDR1 SNHLY and CDR2 FYNNEI. This CDR3 is 13 amino acids long. Trimming took 2 bases from V and 8 from J, leaving 10 bases between them. Here the CDR3 reads CASSENPRDEQFF. In DNA, the CDR3 is TGTGCCAGCAGTGAAAATCCCAGGGATGAGCAGTTCTTC.

This clonotype showed up many times. CDR3 nucleotides: TGTGCCAGCAAACGGACGGACGCCTACGAGCAGTACTTC. It specifies CASKRTDAYEQYF. The gene calls are TRBV2 and TRBJ2-7; no clear D gene. The ends were cut back, 7 bases at V and 2 bases at J, with 12 bases in the middle. The CDR3 is 13 amino acids. Germline lookup yields CDR1 SNHLY and CDR2 FYNNEI. The entire variable domain, with the rest obtained from reference TRBV2 and TRBJ2-7, is as follows: EPEVTQTPSHQVTQMGQEVILRCVPISNHLYFYWYRQILGQKVEFLVSFYNNEISEKSEIFDDQFSVERPDGSNFTLKIRSTKLEDSAMYFCASKRTDAYEQYFGPGTRLTVT.

This clonotype was observed a handful of times. The V and J genes are TRBV27 and TRBJ2-2; the D call may be TRBD1 or TRBD2 (5 bases each). This CDR3 has 14 residues. Germline CDR1 is MNHEY and CDR2 is SMNVEV (reference sequence). The germline V and J ends were trimmed by 2 bases and 5 bases, with 9 bases remaining between them. This CDR3 reads CASSLGGWTGELFF. The DNA of the CDR3 is TGTGCCAGCAGTTTAGGGGGATGGACCGGGGAGCTGTTTTTT.

This chain connects TRBV2 to TRBJ1-4; D might be TRBD1 (6 bases). V was cut by 4 bases and J by 4 bases, with 13 bases left in between. Germline CDR1 and CDR2: SNHLY and FYNNEI. The CDR3 contains 15 residues. CDR3 residues: CASSARTAFNEKLFF. CDR3 nucleotides: TGTGCCAGCAGTGCACGGACAGCCTTTAATGAAAAACTGTTTTTT.

This clonotype came up a few times. The CDR3 DNA reads as TGTGCCAGCAGTTCGACAGGGGATGAGCAGTTCTTC. It yields the protein CASSSTGDEQFF. This chain connects TRBV12-3 or TRBV12-4 to TRBJ2-1, with 8 bases matching TRBD1. This CDR3 has 12 residues. The V and J ends lost 4 bases and 8 bases, in that order; junction bases with no gene match: 1.

There are a few counts of this clonotype. The gene calls are TRBV20-1 and TRBJ2-5; D possibly corresponds to TRBD2 (6 bases). Trimming cost V 2 bases and J 5 bases, with 21 bases left between them. This CDR3 has 16 residues. Germline V gene sequence: CDR1 DFQATT, CDR2 SNEGSKA (reference sequence). CDR3 amino acids: CSARPSAGLLEETQYF. In DNA, the CDR3 is TGCAGTGCTAGACCTTCCGCGGGACTCCTGGAGGAGACCCAGTACTTC.

This clonotype was seen more than once but under ten times. The chain recombines TRBV11-2 with TRBJ1-2; D gene uncertain. V was trimmed by 5 bases and J by 6 bases, leaving 13 bases between them. Germline loops: CDR1 SGHAT, CDR2 FQNNGV. There are 13 residues in the CDR3. CDR3 in DNA: TGTGCCAGCAGCCCATTAGGGCGCCATGGCTACACCTTC. Translation gives CASSPLGRHGYTF.

V is TRBV20-1 and J is TRBJ2-7; 8 bases match TRBD1. This CDR3 contains 13 residues. Unmatched junction bases numbered 6, after V lost 5 bases and J lost 3 bases. In germline, CDR1 is DFQATT, CDR2 SNEGSKA (reference sequence). CDR3 in amino acids: CSAGNTGGYEQYF. The CDR3 DNA sequence: TGCAGTGCTGGGAACACAGGGGGCTACGAGCAGTACTTC.

J is TRBJ2-3 and V is TRBV9, with 16 nucleotides matching TRBD2. The CDR3 consists of 16 residues. CDR1 is SGDLS and CDR2 is YYNGEE in the germline V gene. After removal of 2 bases from V and 5 bases from J, the junction contained 2 bases not matched to a gene. CDR3 region: CASSVGLAGGLDTQYF. CDR3 in DNA: TGTGCCAGCAGCGTGGGACTAGCGGGAGGGTTAGATACGCAGTATTTT.

Many counts were recorded for this clonotype. The chain combines TRBV6-1 with TRBJ1-1; D uncertain. Germline V gene data show CDR1 as MNHNS and CDR2 as SASEGT. This CDR3 has 16 amino acids. Trimming cost V 4 bases and J 1 base, with 16 bases left between them. Written as DNA, the CDR3 is TGTGCCAGCAGTGTAAACCACGATCCAGGGAACACTGAAGCTTTCTTT. It specifies CASSVNHDPGNTEAFF.

For this clonotype: A much more abundant neighbour one base away suggests this may be a read error. V is TRBV27 and J is TRBJ2-3, with 8 bases identical to TRBD1. The V gene's germline CDR1 is MNHEY and CDR2 SMNVEV (reference sequence). CDR3 length: 16 amino acids. The CDR3 DNA reads as TGTGCCAGCATCCTCCGCGGGACAGGAAGCACAGATACGCGGTATTTT. Its translation: CASILRGTGSTDTRYF.

This clonotype occurred a few times. This rearrangement joins TRBV5-5 to TRBJ2-1; D is possibly TRBD2 (6 bases). The V gene lost 2 bases and the J gene lost 8 bases, with 17 bases spanning the gap. In germline, CDR1 is SGHKS, CDR2 YYEKEE (reference sequence). CDR3 size: 15 residues. The CDR3 coding sequence is TGTGCCAGCAGCTTTCTTTTAGGCGGGACGGATGAGCAGTTCTTC. This gives the protein CASSFLLGGTDEQFF. Full variable domain (outside the CDR3, taken from reference TRBV5-5 and TRBJ2-1): DAGVTQSPTHLIKTRGQQVTLRCSPISGHKSVSWYQQVLGQGPQFIFQYYEKEERGRGNFPDRFSARQFPNYSSELNVNALLLGDSALYLCASSFLLGGTDEQFFGPGTRLTVL.

This clonotype was counted a few times. The chain carries TRBV7-9 and TRBJ2-7, with D possibly called TRBD1 or TRBD2 (5 bases each). Per germline, CDR1 SEHNR and CDR2 FQNEAQ (reference sequence). This CDR3 comprises 14 residues. Trimming shortened V by 2 bases and J by 6 bases, and 14 bases separated the two germline ends. In DNA, the CDR3 is TGTGCCAGCAGCTTAACCGAGGGGCTTCGCGAGCAGTACTTC. Residues: CASSLTEGLREQYF.

This clonotype was seen at least ten times. The V call is TRBV28, the J call TRBJ1-1; possibly TRBD1 for D (6 bases). Per the germline V gene, CDR1 is MDHEN and CDR2 is SYDVKM. V gave up 3 bases and J gave up 0 bases, with 14 bases separating them. The CDR3 has 16 amino acids. CDR3 in amino acids: CASSFTTGTMNTEAFF. CDR3 coding DNA: TGTGCCAGCAGTTTTACAACAGGGACCATGAACACTGAAGCTTTCTTT. Looking up the rest from reference TRBV28 and TRBJ1-1 gives the full variable domain: DVKVTQSSRYLVKRTGEKVFLECVQDMDHENMFWYRQDPGLGLRLIYFSYDVKMKEKGDIPEGYSVSREKKERFSLILESASTNQTSMYLCASSFTTGTMNTEAFFGQGTRLTVV.